These 20 T cell receptor beta chains came from one sample sequenced in a study of identical twins. MiXCR, run by TCRdb on the 5' RACE reads, gives a single entry per CDR3 protein. The data show around 500,000 distinct CDR3 sequences, approximately 14% seen once. The same sample was also studied in work on yellow fever vaccine responses in identical twins.

The sequenced sample consisted of CD4+ T cells sorted from blood. Receptors were obtained from a woman aged 18 to 35 in good health.

The chain couples TRBV28 to TRBJ2-2; 7 positions agree with TRBD2. Germline V CDR1 and CDR2: MDHEN, SYDVKM. This CDR3 is built from 14 residues. J lost 3 bases, V lost 5 bases, and 3 bases had no gene match. Written as DNA, the CDR3 is TGTGCCAGCAGTGGCGGGAGTGACACCGGGGAGCTGTTTTTT. It codes for CASSGGSDTGELFF.

This clonotype has more than one count but fewer than ten. The chain has TRBV20-1 and TRBJ2-2; 7 bases map to TRBD1. Looked up from germline, CDR1 is DFQATT and CDR2 is SNEGSKA (reference sequence). Losses at the gene ends were 0 bases for V and 5 bases for J; bases not matched to a gene: 3. The CDR3 covers 14 residues. The CDR3 nucleotides are TGCAGTGCTAGAGACAGGGGGAAGACCGGGGAGCTGTTTTTT. Its protein product is CSARDRGKTGELFF.

This chain uses TRBV7-3 with TRBJ2-5; perhaps D is TRBD1 or TRBD2 (5 bases each). V shed 5 bases and J shed 2 bases, with 12 bases lying between them. CDR1 and CDR2 (germline): SGHTA, FQGTGA. This CDR3 region has 14 residues. The DNA of the CDR3 is TGTGCCAGCAGCCGGGACCACCAACAAGAGACCCAGTACTTC. Translation gives CASSRDHQQETQYF.

J is TRBJ2-5 and V is TRBV12-3 or TRBV12-4, with 8 positions matching TRBD1. With 5 bases clipped from V and 9 bases from J, the junction kept 8 bases outside the gene matches. The length of the CDR3 is 13 residues. The CDR3 DNA reads TGTGCCAGCAGTAAAGGACAGGGTATCGCCCAGTACTTC. The encoded protein is CASSKGQGIAQYF.

This chain joins TRBV3-1 and TRBJ2-2; 9 nucleotides line up with TRBD1. CDR1 is LGHDT, CDR2 YNNKEL, per germline (reference sequence). The CDR3 length is 16 residues. J lost 3 bases, V lost 1 base, and 3 bases had no gene match. CDR3 sequence reads: CASSQVQGAYTGELFF. The CDR3 nucleotides read TGTGCCAGCAGCCAAGTACAGGGGGCATACACCGGGGAGCTGTTTTTT.

This clonotype was counted ten times or more. The chain uses TRBV12-3 or TRBV12-4 and TRBJ1-2, with 9 bases that match TRBD1. The CDR3 sequence is 16 residues long. J was trimmed by 5 bases and V by 0 bases; bases with no gene match: 7. This CDR3 reads CASSLAGTGSRYGYTF. The CDR3 nucleotides are TGTGCCAGCAGTTTAGCAGGGACAGGGTCCCGTTATGGCTACACCTTC.

The chain combines TRBV7-9 with TRBJ1-3, with TRBD1 as a possible D gene (5 bases). The V end lost 3 bases, the J end lost 0 bases, and 9 bases lay between the germline ends. Germline-derived CDR1 and CDR2 are SEHNR and FQNEAQ (reference sequence). The CDR3 is made up of 15 amino acids. The CDR3 spells CASSLVGDSGNTIYF. The CDR3 nucleotides are TGTGCCAGCAGCTTGGTAGGGGACTCTGGAAACACCATATATTTT.

This clonotype was found many times. CDR3 nucleotide sequence: TGTGCCAGCAGTACTCCTCCCGGGACACCTACCTACACAGATACGCAGTATTTT. Translating it yields CASSTPPGTPTYTDTQYF. The J gene is TRBJ2-3, the V gene TRBV12-3 or TRBV12-4; D may be TRBD1 (6 bases). V gave up 5 bases and J gave up 2 bases, with 23 bases separating them. CDR3 length: 18 residues.

This chain links TRBV7-9 with TRBJ2-5, with unresolved D. The germline CDR1 and CDR2 sequences are SEHNR and FQNEAQ (reference sequence). With 1 base removed from V and 2 bases from J, the gap between germline ends came to 11 bases. The CDR3 is 15 residues long. The CDR3 sequence is CASSLEFDLQETQYF. Written as DNA, the CDR3 is TGTGCCAGCAGCTTAGAGTTTGACTTACAAGAGACCCAGTACTTC. Full variable domain (rest looked up from reference TRBV7-9 and TRBJ2-5): DTGVSQNPRHKITKRGQNVTFRCDPISEHNRLYWYRQTLGQGPEFLTYFQNEAQLEKSRLLSDRFSAERPKGSFSTLEIQRTEQGDSAMYLCASSLEFDLQETQYFGPGTRLLVL.

The V call is TRBV2, the J call TRBJ2-6; 9 bases are shared with TRBD1. The CDR3 is 16 residues long. The ends lost 5 bases at V and 3 bases at J; junction bases unmatched: 5. Germline CDR1 reads SNHLY; CDR2 reads FYNNEI. The CDR3 DNA reads TGTGCCAGCAGTAAGGGACAGGGTTATGGGGCCAACGTCCTGACTTTC. It yields the protein CASSKGQGYGANVLTF. The full variable domain, rest sourced from reference TRBV2 and TRBJ2-6, is EPEVTQTPSHQVTQMGQEVILRCVPISNHLYFYWYRQILGQKVEFLVSFYNNEISEKSEIFDDQFSVERPDGSNFTLKIRSTKLEDSAMYFCASSKGQGYGANVLTFGAGSRLTVL.

This clonotype came up many times. This chain links TRBV6-1 with TRBJ1-1; no definite D call. Trimming cost V 1 base and J 3 bases, with 12 bases left between them. CDR3 length: 15 amino acids. Germline assignment: CDR1 MNHNS and CDR2 SASEGT. The CDR3 DNA reads as TGTGCCAGCAGTGAAGAGGACCCGGTGGACACTGAAGCTTTCTTT. The encoded protein is CASSEEDPVDTEAFF.

This chain connects TRBV5-1 to TRBJ2-3; D remains unclear. The CDR3 sequence is 18 residues long. V lost 0 bases and J lost 2, with 19 bases in between. In germline, CDR1 is SGHRS, CDR2 YFSETQ. The CDR3, as DNA: TGCGCCAGCAGCTTGGCCTTCCAGGACGGAGCTTTCACAGATACGCAGTATTTT. Residues: CASSLAFQDGAFTDTQYF.

The chain couples TRBV6-1 to TRBJ2-1; 7 positions agree with TRBD1. The CDR3 runs to 15 residues. The V gene end was trimmed by 5 bases and the J gene end by 0 bases; junction bases not matched to a gene: 4. Germline CDR1 is MNHNS and CDR2 is SASEGT. The CDR3 sequence: CASSRDRFSYNEQFF. The CDR3 nucleotides are TGTGCCAGCAGTCGGGACAGATTCTCCTACAATGAGCAGTTCTTC.

This clonotype was observed a handful of times. This chain connects TRBV29-1 to TRBJ1-1; 7 bases line up with TRBD1. The CDR3 covers 13 residues. Unmatched junction bases numbered 10, after V lost 7 bases and J lost 5 bases. CDR1 is SQVTM and CDR2 is ANQGSEA in the germline V gene. CDR3: CSGGIPRGTEAFF. In DNA, the CDR3 is TGCAGCGGAGGCATTCCCAGGGGGACTGAAGCTTTCTTT. Drawing the rest from reference TRBV29-1 and TRBJ1-1, the complete variable domain is SAVISQKPSRDICQRGTSLTIQCQVDSQVTMMFWYRQQPGQSLTLIATANQGSEATYESGFVIDKFPISRPNLTFSTLTVSNMSPEDSSIYLCSGGIPRGTEAFFGQGTRLTVV.

The CDR3 here is CASRGRDRNNGYTF. DNA of the CDR3: TGTGCCAGCAGGGGACGGGACCGCAATAATGGCTACACCTTC. This chain joins TRBV7-9 and TRBJ1-2, with D possibly TRBD1 on 5 matching bases. Trimming shortened V by 6 bases and J by 6 bases, and 17 bases separated the two germline ends. The CDR3 covers 14 residues. Germline V gives CDR1 SEHNR, CDR2 FQNEAQ (reference sequence).

The J gene is TRBJ2-7, the V gene TRBV10-3; no firm D call. CDR3 length equals 12 residues. Trimming took off 3 bases at V and 8 bases at J, with 11 bases between the two ends. Looked up from germline, CDR1 is ENHRY and CDR2 is SYGVKD. Here the CDR3 reads CAISEPPWQQYF. The CDR3 bases are TGTGCCATCAGTGAACCCCCCTGGCAGCAGTACTTC.

For the CDR3, the DNA is TGCAGCGGCGTGGTCGGCAGTCAAGAGACCCAGTACTTC. Translating gives CSGVVGSQETQYF. The rearrangement links TRBV29-1 to TRBJ2-5; D remains ambiguous. The CDR3 totals 13 residues. Germline V gives CDR1 SQVTM, CDR2 ANQGSEA. V was shortened by 7 bases and J by 2 bases, with 14 bases between the two germline ends.

This clonotype was recorded at least ten times. The CDR3 protein is CASSLPSTDTQYF. The CDR3 DNA reads TGCGCCAGCAGTCTACCTTCTACAGATACGCAGTATTTT. The V call is TRBV4-1, the J call TRBJ2-3; D remains ambiguous. CDR3 size: 13 residues. Germline V gene sequence: CDR1 MGHRA, CDR2 YSYEKL. V was cut by 6 bases and J by 3 bases, with 10 bases left in between.

This clonotype appeared a few times. The rearrangement uses TRBV7-8 and TRBJ2-3; D perhaps matches TRBD2 (6 bases). The CDR3 spans 17 residues. V was trimmed by 1 base and J by 4 bases, leaving 18 bases between them. The germline V gene encodes CDR1 SGHVS and CDR2 FQNEAQ. CDR3 nucleotide sequence: TGTGCCAGCAGCTTAGAAGGCGGAGGGCGTCGTGCAGATACGCAGTATTTT. Its protein is CASSLEGGGRRADTQYF.

The chain has TRBV27 and TRBJ1-1; 7 nucleotides match TRBD1. The germline V gene has CDR1 MNHEY and CDR2 SMNVEV (reference sequence). J was trimmed by 0 bases and V by 8 bases; bases with no gene match: 6. CDR3 length: 14 amino acids. The CDR3 DNA is TGTGCCAGCGGATCACAGGGGTTGAACACTGAAGCTTTCTTT. Translating gives CASGSQGLNTEAFF.